These 9 T cell receptor beta chains were all obtained from the same sample, sequenced in a study of T cell changes during pregnancy in multiple sclerosis. Data came from immunoSEQ multiplex PCR; TCRdb stores just in-frame clones and leaves some out. The sample yields just over 40,000 clones, 80% to 90% seen once. The sample here was CD4+ T cells from peripheral blood mononuclear cells, taken in the first trimester of pregnancy. These receptors were taken from a female donor with multiple sclerosis, enrolled in a pregnancy study.

This chain uses TRBV27 with TRBJ1-1; no firm D call. Between the trimmed V and J ends, which lost 3 bases and 3 bases, there was a span of 14 bases. Germline V lookup: CDR1 MNHEY, CDR2 SMNVEV (reference sequence). The length of the CDR3 is 15 residues. This CDR3 is CASSFPGRRYTEAFF. CDR3 nucleotides: TGTGCCAGCAGTTTCCCCGGGAGAAGGTACACTGAAGCTTTCTTT.

This clone was observed a few times. The J gene is TRBJ1-1, the V gene TRBV27; D gene ambiguous. This CDR3 is built from 14 residues. The V end lost 0 bases, the J end lost 2 bases, and 7 bases lay between the germline ends. Germline CDR1 and CDR2: MNHEY and SMNVEV (reference sequence). The CDR3 DNA reads TGTGCCAGCAGTTTATCCGGGTTAAACACTGAAGCTTTCTTT. Translated: CASSLSGLNTEAFF.

The chain carries TRBV6-5 and TRBJ2-4; possibly TRBD1 for D (5 bases). Trimming removed 6 bases at V and 9 bases at J, with 15 bases between. Germline V lookup: CDR1 MNHEY, CDR2 SVGAGI. This CDR3 contains 13 residues. For the CDR3, the DNA is TGTGCCAGCAGCCCAAGACAGTATGGCATTCAGTACTTC. Its translation is CASSPRQYGIQYF.

This chain uses TRBV7-2 with TRBJ2-7, with D uncertain. V lost 1 base, J lost 2 bases, and 9 bases lay in between. This CDR3 is 14 amino acids long. Germline V gene data show CDR1 as SGHTA and CDR2 as FQGNSA. The CDR3 DNA sequence: TGTGCCAGCAGCTTAGGGGCATACGCCTACGAGCAGTACTTC. This translates into CASSLGAYAYEQYF.

This chain joins TRBV9 and TRBJ2-7, with 7 bases matching TRBD2. Germline V lookup: CDR1 SGDLS, CDR2 YYNGEE. The junction had 21 bases not matched to a gene; V was cut back by 4 bases and J by 2 bases. The CDR3 sequence is 19 residues long. This CDR3 reads CASSPGVSVRGRGAYEQYF. The CDR3 nucleotides read TGTGCCAGCAGCCCCGGGGTGAGCGTCCGGGGCCGGGGGGCCTACGAGCAGTACTTC.

V and J are TRBV9 and TRBJ1-2; tentative D call: TRBD1 (5 bases). CDR3 length: 16 amino acids. The germline V gene has CDR1 SGDLS and CDR2 YYNGEE. V was trimmed by 1 base and J by 4 bases, leaving 17 bases between them. CDR3 region: CASSVTPLGHSYGYTF. The DNA of the CDR3 is TGTGCCAGCAGCGTAACCCCCTTAGGACACTCCTATGGCTACACCTTC.

This rearrangement joins TRBV11-1 to TRBJ1-1, with D unclear. The CDR3 is 14 residues long. Trimming pared 5 bases from V and 1 base from J, leaving 11 bases between. Germline V gene data show CDR1 as SGHAT and CDR2 as FQDESV (reference sequence). The CDR3 loop is CASSPGAGNTEAFF. The CDR3 bases are TGTGCCAGCAGCCCCGGCGCGGGGAACACTGAAGCTTTCTTT.

The chain employs TRBV6-5 and TRBJ1-5; unclear D gene. CDR1 is MNHEY, CDR2 SVGAGI, per germline. The CDR3 consists of 13 residues. The V and J ends lost 4 bases and 7 bases respectively, with 11 bases between them. CDR3 in amino acids: CASSSRLWQPQHF. CDR3 bases: TGTGCCAGCAGTTCTAGGCTTTGGCAGCCCCAGCATTTT.

In this sample, this clone turned up once. This chain connects TRBV19 to TRBJ1-1, with D possibly matching TRBD1 (5 bases). The CDR3 has 17 residues. Germline V CDR1 and CDR2: LNHDA, SQIVND (reference sequence). The CDR3 loop reads CACKFRGSSVKNTEAFF. The CDR3 DNA reads as TGTGCGTGTAAGTTTCGGGGGTCTTCGGTTAAGAACACTGAAGCTTTCTTT.